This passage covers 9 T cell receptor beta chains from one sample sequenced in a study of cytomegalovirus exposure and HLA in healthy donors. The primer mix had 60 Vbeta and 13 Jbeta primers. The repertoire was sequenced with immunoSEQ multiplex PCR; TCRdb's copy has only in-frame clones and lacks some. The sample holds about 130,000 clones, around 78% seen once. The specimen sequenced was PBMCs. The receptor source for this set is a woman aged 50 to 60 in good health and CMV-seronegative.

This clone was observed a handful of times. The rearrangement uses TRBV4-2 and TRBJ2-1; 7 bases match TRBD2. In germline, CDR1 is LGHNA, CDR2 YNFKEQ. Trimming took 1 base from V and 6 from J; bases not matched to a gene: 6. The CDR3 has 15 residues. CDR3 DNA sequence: TGTGCCAGCAGCCAAGGGGGGGGAGGGTCCAATGAGCAGTTCTTC. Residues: CASSQGGGGSNEQFF.

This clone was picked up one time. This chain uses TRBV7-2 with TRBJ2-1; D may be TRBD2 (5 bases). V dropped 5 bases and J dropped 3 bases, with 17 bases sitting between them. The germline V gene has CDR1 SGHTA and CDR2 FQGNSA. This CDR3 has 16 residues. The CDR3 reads CASSLLGSGIYNEQFF. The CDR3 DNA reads TGTGCCAGCAGCCTTCTGGGCAGCGGCATCTACAATGAGCAGTTCTTC.

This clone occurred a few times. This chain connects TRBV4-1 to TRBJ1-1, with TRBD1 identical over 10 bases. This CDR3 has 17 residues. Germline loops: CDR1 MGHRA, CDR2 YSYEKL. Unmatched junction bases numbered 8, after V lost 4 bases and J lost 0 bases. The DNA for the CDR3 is TGCGCCAGCAGCCTACGGACAGGGGGTGGCATGAACACTGAAGCTTTCTTT. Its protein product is CASSLRTGGGMNTEAFF.

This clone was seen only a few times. CDR3 loop: CSVRTGDSYNEQFF. The CDR3 coding sequence is TGCAGCGTCCGGACAGGGGACTCCTACAATGAGCAGTTCTTC. The gene calls are TRBV29-1 and TRBJ2-1; TRBD1 matches 9 bases. Trimming at V came to 6 bases and at J to 0 bases, leaving 3 bases not matched to a gene. CDR1 and CDR2 from the germline V gene are SQVTM and ANQGSEA. The CDR3 sequence is 14 residues long.

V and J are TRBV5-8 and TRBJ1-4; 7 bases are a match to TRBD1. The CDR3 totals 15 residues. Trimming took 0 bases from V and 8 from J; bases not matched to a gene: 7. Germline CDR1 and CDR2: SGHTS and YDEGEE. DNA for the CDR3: TGTGCCAGCAGCTTGGTGTTCAGGGGGACCGAAAAACTGTTTTTT. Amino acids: CASSLVFRGTEKLFF.

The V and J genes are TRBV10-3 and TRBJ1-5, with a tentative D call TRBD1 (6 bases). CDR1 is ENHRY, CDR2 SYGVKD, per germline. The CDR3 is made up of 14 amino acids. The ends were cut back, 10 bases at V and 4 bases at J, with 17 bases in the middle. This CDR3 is CATLGGQGNQPQHF. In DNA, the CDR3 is TGTGCCACCCTCGGGGGGCAGGGGAATCAGCCCCAGCATTTT.

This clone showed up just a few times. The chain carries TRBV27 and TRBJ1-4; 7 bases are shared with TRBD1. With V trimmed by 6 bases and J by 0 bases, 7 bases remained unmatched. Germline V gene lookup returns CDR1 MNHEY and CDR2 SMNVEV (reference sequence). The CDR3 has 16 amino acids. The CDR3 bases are TGTGCCAGCAGACTGTTCGGGACAGCAACTAATGAAAAACTGTTTTTT. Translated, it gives CASRLFGTATNEKLFF.

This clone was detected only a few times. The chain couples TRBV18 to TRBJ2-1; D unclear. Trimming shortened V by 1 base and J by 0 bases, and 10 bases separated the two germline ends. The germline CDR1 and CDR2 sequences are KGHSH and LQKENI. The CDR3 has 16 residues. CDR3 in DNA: TGTGCCAGCTCACCACTCGCCCCGGGCTCCTACAATGAGCAGTTCTTC. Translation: CASSPLAPGSYNEQFF. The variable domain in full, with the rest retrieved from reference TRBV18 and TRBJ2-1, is NAGVMQNPRHLVRRRGQEARLRCSPMKGHSHVYWYRQLPEEGLKFMVYLQKENIIDESGMPKERFSAEFPKEGPSILRIQQVVRGDSAAYFCASSPLAPGSYNEQFFGPGTRLTVL.

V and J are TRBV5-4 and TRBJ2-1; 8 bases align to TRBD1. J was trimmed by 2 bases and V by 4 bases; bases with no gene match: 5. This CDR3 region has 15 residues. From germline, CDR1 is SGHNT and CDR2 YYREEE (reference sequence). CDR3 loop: CASSLGQVAYNEQFF. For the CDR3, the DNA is TGTGCCAGCAGCCTGGGACAGGTAGCCTACAATGAGCAGTTCTTC.